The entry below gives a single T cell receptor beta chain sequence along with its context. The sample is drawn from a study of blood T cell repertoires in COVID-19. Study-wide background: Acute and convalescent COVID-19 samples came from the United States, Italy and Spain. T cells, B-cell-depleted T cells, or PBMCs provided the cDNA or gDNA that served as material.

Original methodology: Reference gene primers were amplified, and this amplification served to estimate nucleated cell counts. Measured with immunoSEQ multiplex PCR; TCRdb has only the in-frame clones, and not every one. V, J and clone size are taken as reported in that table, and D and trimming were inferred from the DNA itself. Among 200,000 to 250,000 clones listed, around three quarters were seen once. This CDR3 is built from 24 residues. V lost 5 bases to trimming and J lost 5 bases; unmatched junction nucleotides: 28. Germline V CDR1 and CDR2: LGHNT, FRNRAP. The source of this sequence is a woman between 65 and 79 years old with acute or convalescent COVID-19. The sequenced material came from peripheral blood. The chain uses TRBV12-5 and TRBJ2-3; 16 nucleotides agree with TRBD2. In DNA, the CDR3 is TGTGCTAGTGGTGCTAACGTAAGACACCTGGGACTAGCGGGGGGGAAGGCTGCCCTAGATACGCAGTATTTT. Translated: CASGANVRHLGLAGGKAALDTQYF.